These 30 T cell receptor beta chains came from one sample sequenced in a study of blood T cells in healthy people across ages. The second PCR ran about 6 to 12 cycles with a sample-barcoded 5' primer and J-beta primers. TCRdb passed the 5' RACE reads through MiXCR, listing each CDR3 protein once. This sample has about 900,000 distinct CDR3 sequences, with 40% to 60% found just once. The sequenced sample consisted of blood. These receptors came from a man younger than 45 in good health.

This clonotype was counted a few times. The genes are TRBV20-1 and TRBJ2-5, with 10 bases identical to TRBD2. V dropped 0 bases and J dropped 0; count of bases not matched to a gene: 4. CDR1 is DFQATT and CDR2 is SNEGSKA in the germline V gene (reference sequence). The CDR3 sequence is 16 residues long. CDR3 in amino acids: CSARETSGWYQETQYF. The CDR3 DNA reads as TGCAGTGCTAGAGAGACTAGCGGGTGGTACCAAGAGACCCAGTACTTC.

This clonotype was counted only a few times. The chain couples TRBV10-3 to TRBJ2-5; 13 bases fit TRBD2. Germline CDR1 ENHRY, CDR2 SYGVKD. J was trimmed by 3 bases and V by 4 bases; bases with no gene match: 5. The CDR3 has 16 amino acids. This CDR3 reads CAISGPGTSGKETQYF. The DNA for the CDR3 is TGTGCCATCAGTGGGCCCGGGACTAGCGGGAAAGAGACCCAGTACTTC.

The DNA of the CDR3 is TGCAGCTGTAGCTTGGGGGGGGCTCTCATAGATACGCAGTATTTT. Amino acids: CSCSLGGALIDTQYF. V and J are TRBV20-1 and TRBJ2-3; D is perhaps TRBD2 (7 bases). The V gene's germline CDR1 is DFQATT and CDR2 SNEGSKA (reference sequence). The CDR3 contains 15 residues.

A single count supports this clonotype. V is TRBV7-2 and J is TRBJ2-7; 10 bases fit TRBD1. V dropped 6 bases and J dropped 2; count of bases not matched to a gene: 7. The CDR3 is 15 residues long. Germline V gives CDR1 SGHTA, CDR2 FQGNSA. The CDR3 protein is CASRGSTGGAYEQYF. In DNA, the CDR3 is TGTGCCAGCAGGGGATCGACAGGGGGCGCCTACGAGCAGTACTTC. The full variable domain, rest sourced from reference TRBV7-2 and TRBJ2-7, is GAGVSQSPSNKVTEKGKDVELRCDPISGHTALYWYRQSLGQGLEFLIYFQGNSAPDKSGLPSDRFSAERTGGSVSTLTIQRTQQEDSAVYLCASRGSTGGAYEQYFGPGTRLTVT.

This clonotype was counted a few times. A much larger clonotype is one base distant, so this may be a read error. The chain employs TRBV5-1 and TRBJ2-7, with 12 bases matching TRBD2. Germline loops: CDR1 SGHRS, CDR2 YFSETQ. This CDR3 spans 15 amino acids. Trimming at V came to 5 bases and at J to 2 bases, leaving 5 bases not matched to a gene. The CDR3 region has the DNA TGCGCCAGCAGGAAGAGACTAGCGGGGGCCTACGAGCAGTACTTC. Protein sequence: CASRKRLAGAYEQYF.

This chain joins TRBV7-2 and TRBJ1-5, with TRBD1 identical over 7 bases. Germline assignment: CDR1 SGHTA and CDR2 FQGNSA. The CDR3 is 15 amino acids. With V trimmed by 8 bases and J by 6 bases, 13 bases remained unmatched. The CDR3 spells CASAGTATGSQPQHF. CDR3 in DNA: TGTGCCAGCGCCGGGACAGCGACGGGCAGTCAGCCCCAGCATTTT. Together with reference TRBV7-2 and TRBJ1-5, the CDR3 gives the full variable domain: GAGVSQSPSNKVTEKGKDVELRCDPISGHTALYWYRQSLGQGLEFLIYFQGNSAPDKSGLPSDRFSAERTGGSVSTLTIQRTQQEDSAVYLCASAGTATGSQPQHFGDGTRLSIL.

V gene TRBV15 combines with J gene TRBJ2-5, with TRBD1 matching 8 bases. The CDR3 extends over 16 amino acids. The junction had 10 bases not matched to a gene; V was cut back by 5 bases and J by 2 bases. Germline V lookup: CDR1 LNHNV, CDR2 YYDKDF (reference sequence). For the CDR3, the DNA is TGTGCCACCAGCGTCCACAGGGGGAACTCACAAGAGACCCAGTACTTC. It codes for CATSVHRGNSQETQYF.

This chain uses TRBV11-2 with TRBJ2-5, with TRBD1 as a possible D gene (6 bases). The J call may be incorrect, as the DNA end agrees better with TRBJ2-7. The germline gives CDR1 SGHAT, CDR2 FQNNGV. CDR3 length: 15 amino acids. The CDR3 reads CASSLGAGVSYEQYF. CDR3 sequence (DNA): TGTGCCAGCAGCTTAGGGGCAGGGGTCTCCTACGAGCAGTACTTC.

This clonotype appeared many times. The chain carries TRBV5-6 and TRBJ1-2; D gene ambiguous. V was shortened by 2 bases and J by 2 bases, with 7 bases between the two germline ends. Germline V gives CDR1 SGHDT, CDR2 YYEEEE. The CDR3 contains 13 residues. The CDR3: CASSFVTNYGYTF. The CDR3 region has the DNA TGTGCCAGCAGCTTCGTCACCAACTATGGCTACACCTTC. Full variable domain (outside the CDR3, taken from reference TRBV5-6 and TRBJ1-2): DAGVTQSPTHLIKTRGQQVTLRCSPKSGHDTVSWYQQALGQGPQFIFQYYEEEERQRGNFPDRFSGHQFPNYSSELNVNALLLGDSALYLCASSFVTNYGYTFGSGTRLTVV.

This clonotype showed up just once. V gene TRBV27 combines with J gene TRBJ2-2; maybe TRBD1 (5 bases). The CDR3 is made up of 15 amino acids. Germline V gene lookup returns CDR1 MNHEY and CDR2 SMNVEV (reference sequence). Trimming stripped 5 bases from V and 1 base from J, with 11 bases between. The CDR3 spells CASSRPTVNTGELFF. CDR3 sequence (DNA): TGTGCCAGCAGTCGACCGACAGTGAACACCGGGGAGCTGTTTTTT.

The chain employs TRBV28 and TRBJ1-1; 7 positions match TRBD1. From germline, CDR1 is MDHEN and CDR2 SYDVKM. The CDR3 is 15 amino acids. Losses at the gene ends were 7 bases for V and 1 base for J; bases not matched to a gene: 9. The CDR3 DNA is TGTGCCAGCACTCCCTTGACAGGGTCGAACACTGAAGCTTTCTTT. It specifies CASTPLTGSNTEAFF.

This chain uses TRBV7-9 with TRBJ2-4; D may be TRBD1 (6 bases). The CDR3 covers 14 residues. Trimming stripped 5 bases from V and 13 bases from J, with 21 bases between. CDR1 is SEHNR and CDR2 is FQNEAQ in the germline V gene (reference sequence). This CDR3 is CASSAGQSRSEQYF. CDR3 nucleotides: TGTGCCAGCAGCGCAGGACAGTCTCGGTCAGAGCAGTACTTC. The full variable domain, rest sourced from reference TRBV7-9 and TRBJ2-4, is DTGVSQNPRHKITKRGQNVTFRCDPISEHNRLYWYRQTLGQGPEFLTYFQNEAQLEKSRLLSDRFSAERPKGSFSTLEIQRTEQGDSAMYLCASSAGQSRSEQYFGAGTRLSVL.

This clonotype was recorded a few times. The chain joins TRBV15 to TRBJ1-2; 8 bases align to TRBD1. CDR3 length: 14 amino acids. V trimming: 1 base; J trimming: 8 bases; junction bases outside the gene matches: 6. Germline V lookup: CDR1 LNHNV, CDR2 YYDKDF (reference sequence). The CDR3 DNA reads as TGTGCCACCAGCAGAGGGGACAGGAGTGAGGGCTACACCTTC. Encoded protein: CATSRGDRSEGYTF.

V and J are TRBV7-9 and TRBJ1-1, with D perhaps matching TRBD1 (5 bases). Deletions cut 4 bases from V and 6 bases from J, with 15 bases between. The CDR3 is 14 residues long. Germline CDR1 SEHNR, CDR2 FQNEAQ (reference sequence). Here the CDR3 reads CASSSQLPGAEAFF. In DNA, the CDR3 is TGTGCCAGCAGCTCGCAGCTCCCGGGGGCTGAAGCTTTCTTT.

The V gene is TRBV6-6, the J gene TRBJ2-7; D may match TRBD1 or TRBD2 (5 bases each). CDR1 and CDR2 from the germline V gene are MNHNY and SVGAGI (reference sequence). Trimming left V 2 bases short and J 4 bases short, with 9 bases between. The CDR3 is 13 residues long. The CDR3 DNA follows: TGTGCCAGCAGTTACCAAGGGGAGTACGAGCAGTACTTC. Amino acids: CASSYQGEYEQYF.

The rearrangement uses TRBV2 and TRBJ1-2, with 8 bases lining up with TRBD1. Losses at the gene ends were 2 bases for V and 8 bases for J; bases not matched to a gene: 10. The CDR3 spans 15 residues. Germline loops: CDR1 SNHLY, CDR2 FYNNEI. The CDR3 here is CASSESIVQGGGYTF. The CDR3 DNA follows: TGTGCCAGCAGTGAATCAATCGTACAGGGGGGAGGCTACACCTTC.

This clonotype has a handful of counts. This rearrangement joins TRBV5-6 to TRBJ2-7, with D uncertain. The germline V gene encodes CDR1 SGHDT and CDR2 YYEEEE. The CDR3 loop spans 15 amino acids. V was trimmed by 0 bases and J by 2 bases, leaving 12 bases between them. CDR3 loop: CASSLAAVLAYEQYF. CDR3 nucleotide sequence: TGTGCCAGCAGCTTGGCCGCGGTGCTAGCCTACGAGCAGTACTTC.

V and J are TRBV6-5 and TRBJ2-1; 7 nucleotides agree with TRBD2. CDR1 and CDR2 (germline): MNHEY, SVGAGI. CDR3 length: 14 amino acids. With 6 bases clipped from V and 10 bases from J, the junction kept 12 bases outside the gene matches. CDR3 nucleotides: TGTGCCAGCAGGGGAACCGGGACTACGGTCGAGCAGTTCTTC. Translating it yields CASRGTGTTVEQFF.

The chain is built from TRBV28 and TRBJ2-1, with 10 bases aligning to TRBD2. The CDR3 loop spans 15 amino acids. Germline V gene sequence: CDR1 MDHEN, CDR2 SYDVKM. The V and J ends lost 1 base and 6 bases, in that order; junction bases with no gene match: 3. CDR3 region: CASSLSASGSNEQFF. CDR3 nucleotides: TGTGCCAGCAGTTTATCTGCTAGCGGGAGCAATGAGCAGTTCTTC.

V gene TRBV20-1 combines with J gene TRBJ1-2; D not certain. Per germline, CDR1 DFQATT and CDR2 SNEGSKA (reference sequence). Trimming took 3 bases from V and 8 from J, leaving 10 bases between them. This CDR3 spans 11 amino acids. The DNA for the CDR3 is TGCAGTGCTAGGGGTACCGGGGGCTACACCTTC. This encodes CSARGTGGYTF.

The chain is built from TRBV5-1 and TRBJ1-1; D call uncertain. This CDR3 comprises 15 residues. The V gene's germline CDR1 is SGHRS and CDR2 YFSETQ. Trimming took 0 bases from V and 0 from J, leaving 9 bases between them. CDR3 protein: CASSLAGSMNTEAFF. The CDR3 region has the DNA TGCGCCAGCAGCTTGGCCGGCAGCATGAACACTGAAGCTTTCTTT.

V is TRBV7-9 and J is TRBJ1-4; 9 nucleotides match TRBD1. CDR1 is SEHNR, CDR2 FQNEAQ, per germline (reference sequence). The CDR3 contains 16 residues. Trimming cost V 1 base and J 4 bases; bases outside gene matches: 4. The CDR3 loop reads CASSLEQGAGNEKLFF. The CDR3 DNA is TGTGCCAGCAGCTTAGAACAGGGGGCTGGTAATGAAAAACTGTTTTTT.

V usage is TRBV15 and J usage is TRBJ2-1; tentative D call: TRBD2 (5 bases). CDR1 is LNHNV, CDR2 YYDKDF, per germline (reference sequence). The CDR3 spans 17 residues. V was shortened by 3 bases and J by 5 bases, with 20 bases between the two germline ends. The CDR3 loop is CATSRNMDSGPNNEQFF. In DNA, the CDR3 is TGTGCCACCAGCAGGAACATGGACTCAGGACCAAACAATGAGCAGTTCTTC.

The chain has TRBV27 and TRBJ2-7; no reliable D call. V was clipped by 1 base and J by 3 bases, with 7 bases between them. The CDR3 runs to 13 residues. Per germline, CDR1 MNHEY and CDR2 SMNVEV (reference sequence). CDR3 residues: CASSLYADYEQYF. The CDR3 DNA is TGTGCCAGCAGTTTATATGCAGACTACGAGCAGTACTTC.

The chain uses TRBV30 and TRBJ1-2, with no clear D. Germline assignment: CDR1 GTSNPN and CDR2 SVGIG (reference sequence). The CDR3 spans 11 residues. V was clipped by 8 bases and J by 4 bases, with 11 bases between them. The CDR3 coding sequence is TGTGCCCTCAGACGGTCCTATGGCTACACCTTC. Amino acid sequence: CALRRSYGYTF.

This clonotype was found a few times. The chain carries TRBV7-2 and TRBJ2-3; 10 bases agree with TRBD2. The CDR3 has 15 residues. Germline loops: CDR1 SGHTA, CDR2 FQGNSA. The trim removed 5 bases at V and 5 bases at J, leaving 7 bases unmatched. The CDR3 coding sequence is TGTGCCAGCAGCCTAGGGGGGACTAGCGTAGATACGCAGTATTTT. Amino acids: CASSLGGTSVDTQYF.

The sample holds a few counts of this clonotype. This chain links TRBV7-2 with TRBJ2-3, with a possible D match to TRBD2 (7 bases). Germline V gene data show CDR1 as SGHTA and CDR2 as FQGNSA. The CDR3 loop spans 19 amino acids. Trimming took off 0 bases at V and 2 bases at J, with 21 bases between the two ends. The CDR3 sequence: CASSLAPSRAGAYTDTQYF. In nucleotides, the CDR3 is TGTGCCAGCAGCTTAGCCCCCTCCCGCGCGGGGGCGTACACAGATACGCAGTATTTT.

This clonotype was detected ten times or more. This chain links TRBV27 with TRBJ1-5; D ambiguous. The CDR3 sequence is 14 residues long. CDR1 and CDR2 (germline): MNHEY, SMNVEV (reference sequence). Trimming pared 5 bases from V and 6 bases from J, leaving 14 bases between. The CDR3 bases are TGTGCCAGCAGTCCCCTCCCAGTGGGTCAGCCCCAGCATTTT. Amino acids: CASSPLPVGQPQHF.

The chain joins TRBV7-2 to TRBJ1-2, with D possibly being TRBD1 (6 bases). CDR3 size: 13 residues. Germline CDR1 and CDR2: SGHTA and FQGNSA. V was cut by 2 bases and J by 8 bases, with 12 bases left in between. For the CDR3, the DNA is TGTGCCAGCAGCTTACCAGGGGCCGGCGGCTACACCTTC. Residues: CASSLPGAGGYTF. The full variable domain, completed using reference TRBV7-2 and TRBJ1-2, is GAGVSQSPSNKVTEKGKDVELRCDPISGHTALYWYRQSLGQGLEFLIYFQGNSAPDKSGLPSDRFSAERTGGSVSTLTIQRTQQEDSAVYLCASSLPGAGGYTFGSGTRLTVV.

The rearrangement uses TRBV4-2 and TRBJ1-4; D is perhaps TRBD1 (6 bases). The CDR3 is made up of 15 amino acids. Trimming left V 1 base short and J 8 bases short, with 14 bases between. Germline assignment: CDR1 LGHNA and CDR2 YNFKEQ. CDR3 loop: CASSQGGGENEKLFF. CDR3 DNA: TGTGCCAGCAGCCAAGGAGGGGGGGAGAACGAAAAACTGTTTTTT.